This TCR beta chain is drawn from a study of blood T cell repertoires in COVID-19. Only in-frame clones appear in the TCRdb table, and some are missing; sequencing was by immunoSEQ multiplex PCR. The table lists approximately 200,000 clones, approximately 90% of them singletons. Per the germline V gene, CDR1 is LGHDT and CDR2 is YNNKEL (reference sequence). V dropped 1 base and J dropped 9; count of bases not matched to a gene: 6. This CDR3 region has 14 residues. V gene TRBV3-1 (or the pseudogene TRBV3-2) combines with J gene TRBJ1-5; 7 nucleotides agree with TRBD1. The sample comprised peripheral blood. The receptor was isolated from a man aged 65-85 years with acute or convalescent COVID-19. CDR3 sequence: CASSQGAGGMPQHF. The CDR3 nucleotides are TGTGCCAGCAGCCAAGGGGCAGGGGGAATGCCCCAGCATTTT.